Below, 2 T cell receptor beta chains from the same sample are listed, as sequenced in a study of identical twins. TCRdb itself ran the 5' RACE reads through MiXCR, one entry per CDR3 protein. The profile covers fewer than 250,000 distinct CDR3 sequences, with approximately 15% appearing a single time and over 35% taken by the ten largest. This sample was also put to use in a study of T cells expressing NK-cell markers.

Sequenced: CD8+ T cells sorted from blood. Every receptor here comes from a woman aged 18-35 years in good health.

This clonotype has only a few counts. The chain recombines TRBV3-1 with TRBJ2-5; D is undetermined. Trimming cost V 1 base and J 12 bases, with 6 bases left between them. The germline gives CDR1 LGHDT, CDR2 YNNKEL (reference sequence). This CDR3 comprises 10 residues. The CDR3 DNA sequence: TGTGCCAGCAGCCAAGGTGTAGAGTACTTC. Its translation: CASSQGVEYF.

The chain links TRBV20-1 to TRBJ2-7; 8 bases align to TRBD1. V dropped 5 bases and J dropped 5; count of bases not matched to a gene: 8. This CDR3 has 13 amino acids. The V gene's germline CDR1 is DFQATT and CDR2 SNEGSKA (reference sequence). The CDR3 region has the DNA TGCAGTGCTCCCGGGACAGGAGACCACGAGCAGTACTTC. It yields the protein CSAPGTGDHEQYF.